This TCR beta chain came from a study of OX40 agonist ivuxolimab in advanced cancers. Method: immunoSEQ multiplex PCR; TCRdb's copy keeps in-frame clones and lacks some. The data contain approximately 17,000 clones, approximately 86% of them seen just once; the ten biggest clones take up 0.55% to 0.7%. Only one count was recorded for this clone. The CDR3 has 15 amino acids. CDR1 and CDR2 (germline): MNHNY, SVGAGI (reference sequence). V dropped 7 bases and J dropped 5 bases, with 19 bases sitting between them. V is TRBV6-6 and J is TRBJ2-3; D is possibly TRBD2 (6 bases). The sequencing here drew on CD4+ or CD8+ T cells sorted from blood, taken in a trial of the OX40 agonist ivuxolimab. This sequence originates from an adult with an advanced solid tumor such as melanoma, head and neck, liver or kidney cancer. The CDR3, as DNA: TGTGCCAGCAAGCGGGCCACGGGGATGAGAGATACGCAGTATTTT. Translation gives CASKRATGMRDTQYF.